The rows below give T cell receptor beta chains drawn from one sample of a study of regulatory T cells. Assay: immunoSEQ multiplex PCR; the TCRdb copy retains only in-frame clones and omits some. The table lists approximately 18,000 clones, 65% to 90% of them singletons. Sequencing was performed on conventional CD4+ T cells sorted from blood. These receptor sequences come from a person aged 30-39 years with CD3G deficiency. Both conserved end residues are trimmed from each CDR3. Each record gives: J gene, V gene, D gene, CDR3 protein. D genes are given only for firm matches.

TRBJ1-4 TRBV27 TRBD1 ASSRDRRNEKLF
TRBJ2-3 TRBV6-1 TRBD2 ASSEYSGVGGDTQY
TRBJ2-7 TRBV21-1 . ASSVKGKGAGNEQY
TRBJ1-1 TRBV5-1 TRBD1 ASSATGGSTEAF
TRBJ2-1 TRBV7-9 . ASSLGQGSDNEQF
TRBJ1-5 TRBV6-1 . ASSGQFNQPQH
TRBJ2-3 TRBV6-1 TRBD1 ASSEAGQAFTDTQY
TRBJ2-7 TRBV5-1 . ASSLGPRETEQY
TRBJ2-7 TRBV5-1 TRBD1 ASSLGQGVDEQY
TRBJ2-7 TRBV30 TRBD1 AWSTNRGKQY
TRBJ2-7 TRBV19 TRBD2 ASSSKRGKSYEQY
TRBJ1-1 TRBV7-2 . ASSPRGHPRGEAF
TRBJ1-1 TRBV5-1 . ASSLTGKPNTEAF
TRBJ2-7 TRBV19 . ASSIGPSYEQY
TRBJ2-1 TRBV19 TRBD1 ASSMDRGQGYNEQF
TRBJ1-6 TRBV18 . ASSPQPDSPLH
TRBJ2-4 TRBV28 TRBD1 ASSHSGTGKNIQY
TRBJ2-1 TRBV7-9 TRBD2 ASSLEVGGRALGNEQF
TRBJ2-6 TRBV5-1 . ASSLNQRSSSGANVLT
TRBJ1-1 TRBV6-1 . ASSGTRNTEAF
TRBJ2-5 TRBV7-9 TRBD2 ASSPGLAGGETQY
TRBJ1-1 TRBV2 TRBD1 ASRGPGGTEAF
TRBJ1-2 TRBV19 . ASRLQGSYGYT
TRBJ1-1 TRBV19 . ASSFRAREAEAF
TRBJ1-1 TRBV6-1 . ASSDGYYTEAF
TRBJ2-3 TRBV5-1 TRBD1 ASSEGAGGDTQY
TRBJ2-5 TRBV7-9 TRBD1 ASSLQGARAQETQY